The present T cell receptor (beta chain) was sequenced within a study of cytomegalovirus exposure and HLA in healthy donors (dated by TCRdb to 2016 to 2017). Study-wide context: An earlier analysis of 587 of the donors reported more than 250 Gb of sequence data and 120 million or so unique TCR beta sequences from about 200 million T cells. Around 300 gigabases of sequencing data and some 85 million unique TCR sequences were included in an early release covering 550 to 800 HLA-typed donors. The genetic ancestry cluster associated with self-reported Caucasian donors included about four fifths of the roughly 390 genotyped donors. The study was designed to test whether signatures of past pathogen exposure could be identified by cataloging public T cell receptors. The study used immunosequencing to profile the T cell repertoires of 670 or so subjects and linked those repertoires to cytomegalovirus serostatus. Along with the roughly 700-subject first cohort, a separate validation cohort of 120 different subjects was used. High-throughput TCR immunosequencing, statistical association of individual TCRs with disease status, and machine learning were combined to predict cytomegalovirus infection status. A later analysis re-examined previously published TCR beta repertoires from more than 550 donors and added high-resolution HLA genotyping to investigate patterns of TCR occurrence. Rather than drawing on any new phenotypic data, the later analysis identified candidate immune exposures from TCR beta sequences and the way those sequences occurred across donors. In an earlier analysis of more than 550 of the donors, high-throughput TCR beta sequencing was used to judge whether each TCR beta V gene segment behaved as functional or pseudogenic. Alongside the repertoire data, information on donor age, sex, ethnicity and CMV serostatus was compiled. A later genetic analysis took genome-wide SNP genotypes for about 55% of the 666 donors and used that subset as a discovery cohort. All discovery cohort repertoires had been generated on a single sequencing platform. Class I and class II HLA loci were covered by the typing at four-digit resolution. Typing coverage varied by locus: roughly 629-630 donors for A, B, C, DRB1 and DQB1; approximately 560 for DQA1; more than 600 for DPA1; roughly 470 for DPB1. Because of strong linkage in the cohort, 4 to 6 DR-DQ haplotypes were treated as single units for association and clustering. Across 300 to 400 genotyped donors of the cohort, an average of roughly 250,000 unique TCR beta nucleotide sequences per donor were sequenced, and about a sixth of those sequences were non-productive. On the study overall, not on this receptor specifically: A later analysis reported that several top co-occurrence clusters appeared linked to parvovirus B19, influenza, CMV and Epstein-Barr virus. The presence/absence analyses assumed that sequencing depth was roughly uniform across donors, and that assumption may not be true. In a later analysis, HLA-associated TCR beta chains were found to be more clonally expanded and to have lower generation probabilities than equally common non-associated chains. The earlier analysis of almost 600 of the donors excluded seventeen rarely observed V segments, including chromosome 9 orphons, because counts were too low. The classifier was reported to diagnose cytomegalovirus status with high specificity and sensitivity in both the original cohort and the validation cohort. In a later analysis, TCR association rates were found to vary across HLA loci, with the most associated TCRs seen for DRB1 alleles and the fewest for HLA-C alleles. This cohort had only TCR beta chains sequenced, and the lack of alpha or paired-chain data limited which features could be detected. V-gene and J-gene trimming of TCR beta chains was associated with a missense DCLRE1C variant in a later genetic analysis, and the association was replicated in an independent cohort. At a false discovery rate of 0.05, a later analysis linked 16,951 TCR beta sequences to specific HLA alleles. The 87-base-pair reads could not distinguish some IMGT-functional V segments, including TRBV6-2 and TRBV6-3, so those segments were excluded. Most CMV-associated TCR beta chains appeared to be HLA-restricted in a later analysis, and the HLA associations seemed to be driven largely by CMV exposure. A total of around 150 TCR beta chains were listed by the study as associated with cytomegalovirus. Across donors, most TCR sequences were observed very rarely, whereas some public TCRs were present in many individuals. Broadly in line with IMGT annotations, most TCR beta V segments showed up in productive rearrangements about 87% or about 30% of the time in an earlier analysis of approximately 640 of the donors. Correlated functional status among segregating V segments might reflect linkage disequilibrium, but an unknown experimental factor could not be ruled out. A further reported finding was that TCR beta sequences accurately predicted the HLA-A and HLA-B alleles for most subjects in the first cohort. Immune exposure information for the cohort was limited to CMV serostatus. A few of the identified cytomegalovirus-associated TCR beta chains were confirmed in vitro to be specific for cytomegalovirus antigens. Strong co-occurrence of HLA alleles, especially DR and DQ, made assigning TCR associations to individual alleles difficult. A cluster of highly shared sequence variants was judged likely to represent a technical artifact of the sequencing pipeline. HLA typing was unavailable for some donors at each locus, so association tests used only the typed subset. Compared with the roughly 670-donor mean, donors in an Asian-associated ancestry cluster had fewer N-insertions in productive TCRs, according to a later genetic analysis. It was suggested by the authors that the approach could potentially be generalized to other disease states and immunological phenotypes.

V is pruned by 7 bases and J by 6 bases, leaving 14 bases of the junction without a gene match. Counted from cysteine to phenylalanine, this CDR3 has 16 amino acids. Of the read, only the CDR3 DNA is kept; its 48 bases are in frame from base 1. Reading the germline V gene (reference sequence) gives CDR1 MNHEY and CDR2 SMNVEV. The cohort consisted of approximately 670 healthy bone marrow donors. At the time of sampling, all cohort members were nominally healthy, though unrecorded immune exposures were likely present. The donor was CMV seronegative and was included in the group of 352 seronegative cohort members. Every donor gave a peripheral blood sample, and the peripheral blood mononuclear cells from that sample were used for TCR beta sequencing. Genomic DNA was extracted from the blood cell samples with the Qiagen DNeasy Blood Extraction Kit. Library construction relied on the immunoSEQ multiplex PCR assay. The multiplex PCR relied on a mix of 60 forward primers for TCR Vbeta segments and 13 reverse primers for TCR Jbeta segments. A multiplex PCR assay on genomic DNA amplified the CDR3 region of rearranged TCR beta genes. The Illumina HiSeq System was used to sequence the amplified TCR beta libraries as 87-base-pair reads. Per the original workflow: A later analysis tallied roughly 76 million unique TCR beta chains across the 640 or so repertoires, and some 10 million of those chains were shared by two or more donors. A nearest-neighbor algorithm error-corrected the raw reads and collapsed the reads into unique sequences, merging closely related sequences to remove PCR and sequencing errors. V, D and J gene segments were assigned by aligning CDR3 sequences to IMGT reference sequences. For a sequence to be retained, a match of at least six nucleotides to both a V gene segment and a J gene segment was required. A rearrangement was called productive if the CDR3 had no stop codons and remained in frame with V and J, and every other rearrangement was called non-productive. Following IMGT convention, CDR3 was defined as the stretch from the second conserved V-encoded cysteine up to the conserved J-encoded phenylalanine. The earlier analysis of about 640 of the donors excluded any sequence lacking an unambiguous match to a single V gene segment. An earlier analysis of approximately 590 of the donors classified V segments as functional when productive rearrangements were above 56.7% and as segregating when the standard deviation between donors was above 5%. A statistical classification framework was built to diagnose cytomegalovirus status from the catalog of TCR beta chain sequences. V and J gene assignment, in a later analysis, came from comparing TCR nucleotide sequences with IMGT/GENE-DB human TR gene sequences. Using the TCRdist pipeline, a later analysis assigned CDR3 sequences along with most-parsimonious VDJ recombination scenarios. In a later analysis, each TCR beta chain was defined by its CDR3 amino acid sequence together with its V-gene family, and reads without a unique V-gene family were excluded. A later analysis removed 450 to 600 highly shared, low-generation-probability nucleotide sequences to deal with suspected cross-contamination and a sequencing artifact. For each public chain, a later analysis derived a clonal expansion index from normalized ranks of inferred template counts within each repertoire. A later analysis computed generation probabilities with a VDJ recombination model fitted to out-of-frame rearrangements, and checked the results against IGoR. In a later analysis, TCR-TCR, TCR-HLA and TCR-CMV co-occurrence was scored with hypergeometric tests, and a repertoire-size bias correction was applied to TCR pairs. In a later analysis, false discovery rates were estimated by permuting HLA or CMV assignments 20 times. A later analysis grouped co-occurring TCRs with DBSCAN, adding TCRdist sequence similarity when clustering within HLA-allele-positive subsets. Repertoires with fewer than 30,000 or more than 120,000 public chains, plus five repertoires with anomalous nucleotide sharing, were excluded from co-occurrence clustering. TCRdb retrieved this table from immuneACCESS and kept in-frame rearrangements only. Not all clones are present; in checked studies, unresolved V genes account for under half, and no reason is known for the remainder. That table gives V, J and clone size, and the DNA gave D and trimming. The sample table shows more than 120,000 clones, and over 80% are seen once. 2.5% to 3.5% of the sample is in the top ten clones.

In the case of this clone: No cognate antigen has been identified for it. The input lacks base qualities; no much larger clone sits a single base away.

The chain links TRBV27 with TRBJ2-3; 9 bases in between match TRBD2. The clonotype was recovered from a woman under 40 in good health and CMV-seronegative. The sequencing input was PBMCs. Here is the DNA: TGTGCCAGCACCCATTATAGGGCGGGAGGGGTGGATACGCAGTATTTT. Its protein is CASTHYRAGGVDTQYF.